This TCR beta chain was sequenced for a study of T-cell memory formation after mild COVID-19. Findings and limits, study-wide: Several responding clones turned up in pre-infection memory, indicating that cross-reactive memory may have taken part.

In this sample, this clonotype turned up once. The antigen remains unidentified. TCRdb re-derived calls from the 5' RACE reads in MiXCR, one entry per CDR3 protein. The sample yields 350,000 or so distinct CDR3 sequences, 20% seen once. This TCR was recovered from a man aged 18 to 29 who had mild COVID-19 (a few samples of this study predate the infection). Cell type and time point are not known. Input material: PBMCs or a T cell subset sorted from them (not recorded which).

CDR3 sequence reads: CASSALGVGNIQYF. CDR3 sequence (DNA): TGTGCCAGCAGCGCTCTTGGGGTGGGAAACATTCAGTACTTC. The V and J genes are TRBV7-9 and TRBJ2-4, with no clear D. V was trimmed by 5 bases and J by 6 bases, leaving 14 bases between them. CDR3 length equals 14 residues. Germline lookup yields CDR1 SEHNR and CDR2 FQNEAQ (reference sequence). The variable domain in full, with the rest retrieved from reference TRBV7-9 and TRBJ2-4, is DTGVSQNPRHKITKRGQNVTFRCDPISEHNRLYWYRQTLGQGPEFLTYFQNEAQLEKSRLLSDRFSAERPKGSFSTLEIQRTEQGDSAMYLCASSALGVGNIQYFGAGTRLSVL.